This TCR beta chain was observed in a study of human T cells and chemical hapten exposure. Study results and caveats: Donors were affected by alopecia, so their immune reaction might vary from that of healthy individuals.

TCRdb reanalysed the RACE reads using MiXCR and keeps one entry per CDR3 protein. The repertoire holds some 45,000 distinct CDR3 sequences, with around 12% as singletons. The time point: pre-sensitization, week 0. Treatment in this sample: therapeutic diphenylcyclopropenone sensitization with weekly scalp DPC. The CDR3 runs to 13 residues. Trimming removed 5 bases from V and 1 base from J, with 8 bases in between. Germline loops: CDR1 MNHEY, CDR2 SVGEGT. To note about this clonotype: The antigen is unknown.

The material sequenced was whole blood, taken in connection with sensitization to the hapten diphenylcyclopropenone (DPC). This chain joins TRBV6-2 or TRBV6-3 and TRBJ2-5, with D possibly being TRBD1 (6 bases). The sequence derives from a young woman with alopecia areata. Some clones in this sample may be carry-over from other donors' samples. The CDR3, as DNA: TGTGCCAGCAGTCGGACAGCCCAAGAGACCCAGTACTTC. Translating gives CASSRTAQETQYF.